The clone carrying this T cell receptor (beta chain) has only a few counts. The data are from a study of blood T cell repertoires in COVID-19. Across 24 US areas, participants ranged in age from roughly 18 to 95 years. Repertoires were generated with immunoSEQ multiplex PCR, while TCRdb's copy carries only in-frame clones and drops some. The table shows around 170,000 clones, with about 88% occurring only once. CDR3 size: 14 residues. Germline CDR1 SGHVS, CDR2 FNYEAQ. Trimming cost V 0 bases and J 7 bases, with 7 bases left between them. The chain carries TRBV7-6 and TRBJ1-6; TRBD1 is a possible D gene (5 bases). The sample was PBMCs or T cells enriched from blood (not recorded which). This receptor was identified in a woman younger than 35 who had recovered from COVID-19. The CDR3 coding sequence is TGTGCCAGCAGCTTAGCCAGGGCGAATTCACCCCTCCACTTT. Amino acid sequence: CASSLARANSPLHF.